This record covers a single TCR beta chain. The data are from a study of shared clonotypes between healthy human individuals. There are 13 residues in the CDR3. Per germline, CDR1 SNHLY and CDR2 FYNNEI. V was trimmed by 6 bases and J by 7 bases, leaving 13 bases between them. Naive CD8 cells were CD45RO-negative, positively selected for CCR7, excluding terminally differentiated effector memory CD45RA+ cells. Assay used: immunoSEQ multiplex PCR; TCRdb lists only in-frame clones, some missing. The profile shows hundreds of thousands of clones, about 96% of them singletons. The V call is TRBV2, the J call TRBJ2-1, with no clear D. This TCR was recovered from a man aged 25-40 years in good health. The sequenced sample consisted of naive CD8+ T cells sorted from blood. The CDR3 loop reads CASSDFLGNEQFF. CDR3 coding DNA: TGTGCCAGCAGCGATTTCCTGGGAAATGAGCAGTTCTTC.